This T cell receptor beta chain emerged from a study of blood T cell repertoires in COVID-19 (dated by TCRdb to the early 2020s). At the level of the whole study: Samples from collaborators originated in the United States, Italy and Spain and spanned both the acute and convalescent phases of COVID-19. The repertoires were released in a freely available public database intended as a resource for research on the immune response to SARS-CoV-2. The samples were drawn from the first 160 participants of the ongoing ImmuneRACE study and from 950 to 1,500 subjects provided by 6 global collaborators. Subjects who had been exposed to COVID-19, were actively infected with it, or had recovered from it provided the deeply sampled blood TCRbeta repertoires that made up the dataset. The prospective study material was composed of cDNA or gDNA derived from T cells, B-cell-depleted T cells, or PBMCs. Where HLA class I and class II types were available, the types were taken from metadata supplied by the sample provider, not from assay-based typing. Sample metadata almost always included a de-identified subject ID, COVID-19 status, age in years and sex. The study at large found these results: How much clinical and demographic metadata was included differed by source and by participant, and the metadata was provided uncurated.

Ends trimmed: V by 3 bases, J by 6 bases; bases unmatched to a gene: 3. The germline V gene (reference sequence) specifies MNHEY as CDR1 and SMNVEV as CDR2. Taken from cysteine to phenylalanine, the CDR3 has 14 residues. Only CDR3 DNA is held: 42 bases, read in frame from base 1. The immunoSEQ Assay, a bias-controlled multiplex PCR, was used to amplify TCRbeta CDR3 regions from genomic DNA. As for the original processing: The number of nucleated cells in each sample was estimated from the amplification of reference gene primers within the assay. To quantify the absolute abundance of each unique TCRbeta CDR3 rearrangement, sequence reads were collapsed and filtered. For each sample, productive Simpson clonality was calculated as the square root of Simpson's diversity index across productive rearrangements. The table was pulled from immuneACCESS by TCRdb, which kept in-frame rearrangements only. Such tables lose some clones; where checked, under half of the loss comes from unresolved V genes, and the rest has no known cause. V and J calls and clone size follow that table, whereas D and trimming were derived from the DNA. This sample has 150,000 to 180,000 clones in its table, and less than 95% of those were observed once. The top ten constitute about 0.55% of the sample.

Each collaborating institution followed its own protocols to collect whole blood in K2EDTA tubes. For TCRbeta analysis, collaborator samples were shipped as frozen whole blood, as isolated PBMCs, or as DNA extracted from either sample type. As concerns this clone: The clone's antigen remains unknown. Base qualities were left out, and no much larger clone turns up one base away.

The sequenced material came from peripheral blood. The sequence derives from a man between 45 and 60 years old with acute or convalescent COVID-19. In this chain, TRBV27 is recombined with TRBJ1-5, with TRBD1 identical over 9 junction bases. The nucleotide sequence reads TGTGCCAGCAGTTTGAGGGGACAGGGTCAGCCCCAGCATTTT. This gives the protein CASSLRGQGQPQHF.